A single sample gave rise to the 29 T cell receptor beta chains below, sequenced in a study (dated by TCRdb to the mid-2010s). The receptor library was made with 5' RACE. Instrument on record: Illumina HiSeq 2000. The public sequencing data were trimmed at Q25 with fastp and processed into clonotypes with MiXCR by TCRdb, which kept only in-frame beta chains. Each entry is one CDR3 protein sequence, shown with its most common DNA and genes. This sample holds about 500 distinct CDR3 sequences; over 20% were observed only once. The ten most abundant clones make up roughly 18% of the sample. The specimen was central memory T cells from blood PBMCs. Read against the paper, the sample's cell subset or site label means: central memory CD4+ T cells. These receptors all come from a female donor with HIV.

This clonotype was detected only a few times. The V call is TRBV7-3, the J call TRBJ2-7; D assignment may be TRBD1 or TRBD2 (6 bases each). The CDR3 is 17 residues long. The V gene lost 2 bases and the J gene lost 0 bases, with 17 bases spanning the gap. Germline V gene lookup returns CDR1 SGHTA and CDR2 FQGTGA. The CDR3 loop is CASSLLRGAGGSYEQYV. The CDR3 bases are TGTGCCAGCAGCTTACTAAGGGGGGCTGGGGGCTCCTACGAGCAGTACGTC.

V and J are TRBV7-2 and TRBJ2-2; 8 bases agree with TRBD1. CDR1 and CDR2 from the germline V gene are SGHTA and FQGNSA. CDR3 size: 15 residues. J lost 5 bases, V lost 8 bases, and 10 bases had no gene match. The CDR3 nucleotides read TGTGCCAGCGACGGACAGGGAAGTTTAACCGGGGAGCTGTTTTTT. Its translation is CASDGQGSLTGELFF.

This clonotype has only a few counts. The chain has TRBV20-1 and TRBJ2-1, with unresolved D. This CDR3 has 12 residues. V was trimmed by 1 base and J by 9 bases, leaving 10 bases between them. Germline V gene sequence: CDR1 DFQATT, CDR2 SNEGSKA (reference sequence). CDR3 DNA sequence: TGCAGTGCTAGAGGTGGTCCTCTTGAGCAGTTCTTC. It codes for CSARGGPLEQFF.

This chain connects TRBV7-6 to TRBJ2-7; weak D call: TRBD2 (6 bases). The CDR3 is 14 residues long. V lost 1 base and J 5 bases, leaving 12 bases between the germline ends. Looked up from germline, CDR1 is SGHVS and CDR2 is FNYEAQ. CDR3 DNA: TGTGCCAGCAGCTTAGTACATACGGGGGACGAGCAGTACTTC. Translated, it gives CASSLVHTGDEQYF.

This clonotype was seen more than once but under ten times. V and J are TRBV27 and TRBJ2-1; TRBD2 agrees at 13 bases. After removal of 6 bases from V and 5 bases from J, the junction contained 10 bases not matched to a gene. Per the germline V gene, CDR1 is MNHEY and CDR2 is SMNVEV (reference sequence). The CDR3 contains 17 residues. Written as DNA, the CDR3 is TGTGCCAGCAGACCTCGGACTAGCGGGAGAGGGGACAATGAGCAGTTCTTC. Amino acids: CASRPRTSGRGDNEQFF.

The gene calls are TRBV6-1 and TRBJ2-7, with 7 bases fitting TRBD1. This CDR3 region has 13 residues. The germline gives CDR1 MNHNS, CDR2 SASEGT. V shed 4 bases and J 3 bases; nucleotides not matched to a gene: 3. CDR3 region: CASSARQGYEQYV. CDR3 sequence (DNA): TGTGCCAGCAGTGCACGACAGGGCTACGAGCAGTACGTC.

This rearrangement joins TRBV6-5 to TRBJ2-3, with TRBD2 as a possible D gene (6 bases). V lost 4 bases, J lost 0 bases, and 14 bases lay in between. CDR1 and CDR2 from the germline V gene are MNHEY and SVGAGI. This CDR3 has 16 amino acids. The CDR3: CASSWAGPSSTDTQYF. DNA for the CDR3: TGTGCCAGCAGTTGGGCGGGACCCTCTAGCACAGATACGCAGTATTTT.

The V gene is TRBV3-1, the J gene TRBJ2-3, with 8 bases fitting TRBD2. V gave up 10 bases and J gave up 4 bases; unmatched junction bases: 4. This CDR3 has 12 amino acids. Germline values: CDR1 LGHDT, CDR2 YNNKEL (reference sequence). CDR3 coding DNA: TGTGCCATCGGGGGGGCCGCAGATACGCAGTATTTT. This codes for CAIGGAADTQYF.

The rearrangement joins TRBV10-3 to TRBJ2-1; TRBD1 agrees at 9 bases. CDR1 and CDR2 (germline): ENHRY, SYGVKD. V lost 4 bases, J lost 7 bases, and 5 bases stayed unmatched. The CDR3 covers 14 residues. CDR3 in amino acids: CAISGTGVANEQFF. The DNA for the CDR3 is TGTGCCATCAGTGGGACAGGGGTTGCAAATGAGCAGTTCTTC.

In this sample, this clonotype turned up a few times. The chain employs TRBV4-2 and TRBJ2-5; D is unclear. This CDR3 contains 16 residues. Deletions cut 4 bases from V and 1 base from J, with 16 bases between. CDR1 is LGHNA, CDR2 YNFKEQ, per germline. DNA of the CDR3: TGTGCCAGCAGCCCCGAAGGCGTCGGGTTCCAAGAGACCCAGTACTTC. Amino acids: CASSPEGVGFQETQYF.

The chain is built from TRBV10-3 and TRBJ1-1, with 8 bases lining up with TRBD1. The CDR3 runs to 14 residues. From germline, CDR1 is ENHRY and CDR2 SYGVKD. After removal of 5 bases from V and 5 bases from J, the junction contained 7 bases not matched to a gene. The CDR3 bases are TGTGCCATCAGTCAGGGGGCACGAGGAACTGAAGCTTTCTTT. Its protein product is CAISQGARGTEAFF.

This clonotype was observed a handful of times. The chain has TRBV7-9 and TRBJ2-2, with 8 bases aligning to TRBD2. The CDR3 runs to 16 residues. The J segment lost 3 bases and the V segment lost 5 bases, leaving 8 bases of the junction unmatched. Germline values: CDR1 SEHNR, CDR2 FQNEAQ (reference sequence). CDR3 loop: CASSRGLAGDTGELFF. In DNA form, the CDR3 reads TGTGCCAGCAGCCGGGGGCTAGCGGGCGACACCGGGGAGCTGTTTTTT.

The gene calls are TRBV11-3 and TRBJ1-2; D gene unclear. CDR3 length equals 13 residues. V lost 1 base to trimming and J lost 9 bases, with 12 bases between them. CDR1 is SGHNT, CDR2 YENEEA, per germline. CDR3 sequence reads: CASSLVSVESYTF. As DNA, the CDR3 is TGTGCCAGCAGCTTAGTCTCGGTCGAAAGCTACACCTTC.

The chain couples TRBV18 to TRBJ1-1; 9 bases are a match to TRBD1. Germline values: CDR1 KGHSH, CDR2 LQKENI. Unmatched junction bases numbered 2, after V lost 5 bases and J lost 1 base. The CDR3 covers 14 residues. The CDR3 sequence: CASSLDRGNTEAFF. CDR3 DNA sequence: TGTGCCAGCTCATTGGACAGGGGGAACACTGAAGCTTTCTTT.

The sample holds a few counts of this clonotype. The V call is TRBV12-3 or TRBV12-4, the J call TRBJ2-6; weak D call: TRBD1 (5 bases). The length of the CDR3 is 15 residues. V was trimmed by 6 bases and J by 3 bases, leaving 12 bases between them. The CDR3 nucleotides are TGTGCCAGCAGCGTAACAGGATTTGGGGCCAACGTCCTGACTTTC. Encoded protein: CASSVTGFGANVLTF.

The rearrangement links TRBV12-3 or TRBV12-4 to TRBJ1-2; 9 bases are a match to TRBD1. J lost 2 bases, V lost 10 bases, and 5 bases had no gene match. The CDR3 contains 13 residues. In DNA, the CDR3 is TGTGCCAACCCCGACAGGGGGAACTATGGCTACACCTTC. Translating gives CANPDRGNYGYTF.

The chain recombines TRBV7-3 with TRBJ2-1; TRBD1 might be the D (6 bases). Germline CDR1 reads SGHTA; CDR2 reads FQGTGA. The V gene lost 2 bases and the J gene lost 6 bases, with 11 bases spanning the gap. The length of the CDR3 is 14 residues. Here the CDR3 DNA reads TGTGCCAGCAGCTTAGGACAGCAGAGCAATGAGCAGTTCTTC. Protein product: CASSLGQQSNEQFF.

This clonotype was counted a few times. This chain links TRBV5-6 with TRBJ1-2; no reliable D call. The CDR3 sequence is 12 residues long. V was cut by 2 bases and J by 0 bases, with 2 bases left in between. CDR1 and CDR2 (germline): SGHDT, YYEEEE. In DNA, the CDR3 is TGTGCCAGCAGCTTAACTAACTATGGCTACACCTTC. This gives the protein CASSLTNYGYTF.

The V and J genes are TRBV29-1 and TRBJ1-1; 7 bases fit TRBD1. CDR1 and CDR2 from the germline V gene are SQVTM and ANQGSEA. The CDR3 totals 12 residues. V shed 3 bases and J 10 bases; nucleotides not matched to a gene: 8. The CDR3 is CSVDQTGTGAFF. For the CDR3, the DNA is TGCAGCGTTGACCAGACAGGGACGGGAGCTTTCTTT.

V usage is TRBV2 and J usage is TRBJ1-6, with D unclear. V lost 9 bases to trimming and J lost 6 bases, with 12 bases between them. The CDR3 totals 13 residues. The germline CDR1 and CDR2 sequences are SNHLY and FYNNEI. CDR3: CASGSGFNSPLHF. In DNA, the CDR3 is TGTGCCAGTGGGAGCGGTTTTAATTCACCCCTCCACTTT.

This clonotype was picked up a small number of times. The chain joins TRBV11-3 to TRBJ1-1, with 7 bases aligning to TRBD1. V was clipped by 7 bases and J by 3 bases; unmatched bases: 8. Germline assignment: CDR1 SGHNT and CDR2 YENEEA. This CDR3 comprises 14 residues. CDR3 loop: CASTYRGGYTEAFF. The CDR3, as DNA: TGTGCCAGCACCTACAGGGGAGGGTACACTGAAGCTTTCTTT.

CDR3 DNA: TGTGCCAGTAGTATCACCAGGACAGGGATAGAGGGGTACGAGCAGTACTTC. The encoded protein is CASSITRTGIEGYEQYF. This chain joins TRBV19 and TRBJ2-7, with TRBD1 identical over 8 bases. Per germline, CDR1 LNHDA and CDR2 SQIVND (reference sequence). There are 17 residues in the CDR3. V was clipped by 3 bases and J by 4 bases; unmatched bases: 14.

This clonotype has only a few counts. The V and J genes are TRBV4-1 and TRBJ1-3; D not resolved. CDR3 length equals 15 residues. The V gene's germline CDR1 is MGHRA and CDR2 YSYEKL. The ends were cut back, 4 bases at V and 8 bases at J, with 18 bases in the middle. CDR3 in DNA: TGCGCCAGCAGCCCTCGGGCAGAAGGGAGAGACACCATATATTTT. Its protein product is CASSPRAEGRDTIYF.

The chain links TRBV12-3 or TRBV12-4 to TRBJ2-2; the D is unclear. The CDR3 runs 17 residues. The germline V and J ends were trimmed by 4 bases and 6 bases, with 21 bases remaining between them. This chain's CDR3 is CASSSDPSRFEAGELFF. CDR3 nucleotides: TGTGCCAGCAGTTCCGACCCCTCTAGGTTCGAGGCCGGGGAGCTGTTTTTT.

The chain is built from TRBV7-3 and TRBJ2-5, with 10 bases identical to TRBD2. This CDR3 is 14 amino acids long. Trimming removed 4 bases from V and 4 bases from J; junction bases left unmatched: 3. Germline V gene sequence: CDR1 SGHTA, CDR2 FQGTGA. The CDR3 is CASSSGLAAETQYF. CDR3 coding DNA: TGTGCCAGCAGCTCCGGACTAGCGGCAGAGACCCAGTACTTC.

The chain has TRBV11-3 and TRBJ1-3; 7 bases are shared with TRBD1. This CDR3 has 16 amino acids. Per the germline V gene, CDR1 is SGHNT and CDR2 is YENEEA. V trimming: 4 bases; J trimming: 4 bases; junction bases outside the gene matches: 10. CDR3 protein: CASSSRTGKAGNTIYF. The DNA for the CDR3 is TGTGCCAGCAGCTCCCGGACAGGAAAGGCAGGAAACACCATATATTTT.

This clonotype appeared a few times. The chain has TRBV5-3 and TRBJ1-5, with unresolved D. TRBV5-3 is classed as an ORF, of uncertain function. This CDR3 is built from 12 residues. The ends were cut back, 0 bases at V and 7 bases at J, with 5 bases in the middle. In DNA form, the CDR3 reads TGTGCCAGAAGCTTGGAAGGGCAGCCCCAGCATTTT. It is translated as CARSLEGQPQHF.

J is TRBJ2-3 and V is TRBV2; D not certain. The CDR3 has 15 amino acids. CDR1 is SNHLY and CDR2 is FYNNEI in the germline V gene. V was pared by 6 bases and J by 2 bases, with 15 bases between. CDR3 sequence (DNA): TGTGCCAGCAGGCCGCATGACCGATACACAGATACGCAGTATTTT. Its translation: CASRPHDRYTDTQYF.

This chain connects TRBV20-1 to TRBJ1-4; D gene uncertain. Trimming shortened V by 4 bases and J by 6 bases, and 9 bases separated the two germline ends. The germline gives CDR1 DFQATT, CDR2 SNEGSKA (reference sequence). This CDR3 region has 12 residues. This chain's CDR3 is CSAIDRDEKLFF. The CDR3 DNA reads TGCAGTGCTATAGATCGCGATGAAAAACTGTTTTTT.